This TCR beta chain was observed in a study of blood T cell repertoires in COVID-19. Study-wide background: The samples span acute and convalescent COVID-19 from the United States, Italy and Spain. PBMCs, B-cell-depleted T cells, or T cells provided the cDNA or gDNA that made up the material.

Here immunoSEQ multiplex PCR was the method, and the copy in TCRdb shows in-frame clones only, minus some. The table lists 150,000 to 160,000 clones, approximately 85% of them singletons. This receptor was identified in a man in his sixties with COVID-19, enrolled during active disease. The sequenced material came from peripheral blood.

CDR3 nucleotides: TGTGCCAGTAGCTCTGGGACTCTGGGGGAGACCCAGTACTTC. Protein product: CASSSGTLGETQYF. The chain couples TRBV19 to TRBJ2-5, with D perhaps matching TRBD2 (6 bases). The V end was cut by 6 bases, the J end by 5 bases, with 16 bases between. This CDR3 region has 14 residues. CDR1 and CDR2 (germline): LNHDA, SQIVND (reference sequence). The full variable domain, rest sourced from reference TRBV19 and TRBJ2-5, is DGGITQSPKYLFRKEGQNVTLSCEQNLNHDAMYWYRQDPGQGLRLIYYSQIVNDFQKGDIAEGYSVSREKKESFPLTVTSAQKNPTAFYLCASSSGTLGETQYFGPGTRLLVL.